The present T cell receptor beta chain was sequenced within a study of siplizumab effects on memory and regulatory T cells. Data came from immunoSEQ multiplex PCR; TCRdb stores just in-frame clones and leaves some out. Among about 100,000 clones listed, more than 85% were seen once. The clonotype comes from a human donor in good health. Sample: CD4+ T cells sorted from blood.

CDR3: CASSPDGRHGYTF. CDR3 in DNA: TGTGCCAGCAGCCCCGACGGCCGTCATGGCTACACCTTC. The chain joins TRBV28 to TRBJ1-2, with D unclear. The CDR3 extends over 13 amino acids. Between the trimmed V and J ends, which lost 6 bases and 6 bases, there was a span of 14 bases. CDR1 is MDHEN, CDR2 SYDVKM, per germline.